This passage covers 5 T cell receptor beta chains from one sample sequenced in a study of response to subunit inactivated influenza vaccine. A single record per CDR3 protein comes from TCRdb applying MiXCR to the RT-PCR reads. This table has about 700,000 distinct CDR3 sequences, roughly 13% appearing once. The material was PBMCs from blood, obtained around two weeks before vaccination. These receptors all come from a man aged 50 to 59 who received an inactivated influenza vaccine.

This clonotype was counted between two and nine times. The chain has TRBV12-3 or TRBV12-4 and TRBJ2-5; 7 bases line up with TRBD2. J was trimmed by 2 bases and V by 6 bases; bases with no gene match: 6. The CDR3 extends over 14 amino acids. The CDR3 loop is CASRGSGYQETQYF. As DNA, the CDR3 is TGTGCCAGCAGGGGTAGCGGGTATCAAGAGACCCAGTACTTC.

The chain uses TRBV12-3 or TRBV12-4 and TRBJ2-1; unclear D gene. This CDR3 has 13 amino acids. V shed 7 bases and J shed 0 bases, with 7 bases lying between them. The CDR3 sequence is CASKRSSYNEQFF. In nucleotides, the CDR3 is TGTGCCAGCAAGCGTAGCTCCTACAATGAGCAGTTCTTC.

This clonotype has a handful of counts. The genes are TRBV28 and TRBJ2-7; D tentatively fits TRBD1 or TRBD2 (5 bases each). Germline V CDR1 and CDR2: MDHEN, SYDVKM. Trimming removed 6 bases from V and 4 bases from J, with 19 bases in between. CDR3 length equals 15 residues. CDR3: CASSAPTEGRYEQYF. The CDR3 DNA sequence: TGTGCCAGCAGCGCCCCGACAGAGGGAAGATACGAGCAGTACTTC. The complete variable domain, with remaining parts taken from reference TRBV28 and TRBJ2-7, reads DVKVTQSSRYLVKRTGEKVFLECVQDMDHENMFWYRQDPGLGLRLIYFSYDVKMKEKGDIPEGYSVSREKKERFSLILESASTNQTSMYLCASSAPTEGRYEQYFGPGTRLTVT.

This clonotype was counted only a few times. This sequence joins TRBV7-6 and TRBJ2-7, with TRBD1 identical over 7 bases. CDR1 is SGHVS, CDR2 FNYEAQ, per germline. The CDR3 covers 15 residues. With 5 bases clipped from V and 5 bases from J, the junction kept 12 bases outside the gene matches. The DNA for the CDR3 is TGTGCCAGCAGCCCCTCGGACAGGTATTACGACGAGCAGTACTTC. This sequence encodes CASSPSDRYYDEQYF.

A few counts support this clonotype. The rearrangement uses TRBV4-2 and TRBJ2-5; 10 bases are shared with TRBD2. Germline trimming cut 1 base from V and 5 bases from J; bases unmatched to any gene: 7. This CDR3 spans 16 amino acids. Germline lookup yields CDR1 LGHNA and CDR2 YNFKEQ. In nucleotides, the CDR3 is TGTGCCAGCAGCCAAGTTCCAGCGGGAGGGAGGGAGACCCAGTACTTC. Protein sequence: CASSQVPAGGRETQYF.